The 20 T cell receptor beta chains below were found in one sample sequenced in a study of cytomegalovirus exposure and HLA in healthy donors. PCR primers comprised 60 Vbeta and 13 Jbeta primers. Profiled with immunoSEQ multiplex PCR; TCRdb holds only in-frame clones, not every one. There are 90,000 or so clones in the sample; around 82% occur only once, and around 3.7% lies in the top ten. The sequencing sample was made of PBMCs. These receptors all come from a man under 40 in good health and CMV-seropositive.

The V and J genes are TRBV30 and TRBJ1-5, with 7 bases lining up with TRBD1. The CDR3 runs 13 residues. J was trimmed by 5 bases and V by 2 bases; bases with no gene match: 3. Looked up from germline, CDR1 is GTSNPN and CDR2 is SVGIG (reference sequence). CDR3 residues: CAWSKGADQPQHF. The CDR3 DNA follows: TGTGCCTGGAGTAAGGGGGCGGATCAGCCCCAGCATTTT. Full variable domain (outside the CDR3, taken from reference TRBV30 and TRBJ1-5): SQTIHQWPATLVQPVGSPLSLECTVEGTSNPNLYWYRQAAGRGLQLLFYSVGIGQISSEVPQNLSASRPQDRQFILSSKKLLLSDSGFYLCAWSKGADQPQHFGDGTRLSIL.

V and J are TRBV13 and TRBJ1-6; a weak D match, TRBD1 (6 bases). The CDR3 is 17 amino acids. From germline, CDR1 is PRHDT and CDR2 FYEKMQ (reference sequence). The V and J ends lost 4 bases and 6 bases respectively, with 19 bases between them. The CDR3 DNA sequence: TGTGCCAGCAGCTACAGGACAGTCCCAGCTTCTAATTCACCCCTCCACTTT. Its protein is CASSYRTVPASNSPLHF.

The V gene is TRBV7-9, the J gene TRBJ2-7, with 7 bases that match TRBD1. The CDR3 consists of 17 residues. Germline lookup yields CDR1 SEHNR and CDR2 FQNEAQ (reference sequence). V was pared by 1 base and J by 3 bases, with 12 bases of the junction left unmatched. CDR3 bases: TGTGCCAGCAGCTTAGAAGGATTTGGGACAGAGCTCTACGAGCAGTACTTC. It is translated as CASSLEGFGTELYEQYF.

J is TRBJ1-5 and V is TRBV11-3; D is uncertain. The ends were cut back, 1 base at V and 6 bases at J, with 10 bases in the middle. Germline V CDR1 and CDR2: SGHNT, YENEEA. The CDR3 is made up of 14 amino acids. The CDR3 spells CASSLVAGSQPQHF. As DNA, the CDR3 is TGTGCCAGCAGCTTAGTGGCGGGTTCTCAGCCCCAGCATTTT.

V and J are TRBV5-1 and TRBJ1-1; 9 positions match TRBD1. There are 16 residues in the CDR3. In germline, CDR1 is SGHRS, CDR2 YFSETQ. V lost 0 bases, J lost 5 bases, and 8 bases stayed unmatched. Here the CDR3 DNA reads TGCGCCAGCAGCTTGGATGGGACAGGGCTCAAAACTGAAGCTTTCTTT. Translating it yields CASSLDGTGLKTEAFF.

The chain's CDR3 is CASSALAGGYEQYF. In DNA, the CDR3 is TGTGCCAGCAGCGCTCTAGCGGGAGGGTACGAGCAGTACTTC. The chain recombines TRBV9 with TRBJ2-7; TRBD2 matches at 12 bases. The CDR3 length is 14 residues. The germline gives CDR1 SGDLS, CDR2 YYNGEE. After removal of 3 bases from V and 4 bases from J, the junction contained 2 bases not matched to a gene.

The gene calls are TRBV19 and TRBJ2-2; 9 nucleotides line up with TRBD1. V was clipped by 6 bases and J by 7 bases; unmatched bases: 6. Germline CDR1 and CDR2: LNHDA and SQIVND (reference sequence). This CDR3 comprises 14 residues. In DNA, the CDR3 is TGTGCCAGTAGGACACAGGGGGCGGACGGGGAGCTGTTTTTT. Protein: CASRTQGADGELFF. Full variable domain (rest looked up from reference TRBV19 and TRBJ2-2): DGGITQSPKYLFRKEGQNVTLSCEQNLNHDAMYWYRQDPGQGLRLIYYSQIVNDFQKGDIAEGYSVSREKKESFPLTVTSAQKNPTAFYLCASRTQGADGELFFGEGSRLTVL.

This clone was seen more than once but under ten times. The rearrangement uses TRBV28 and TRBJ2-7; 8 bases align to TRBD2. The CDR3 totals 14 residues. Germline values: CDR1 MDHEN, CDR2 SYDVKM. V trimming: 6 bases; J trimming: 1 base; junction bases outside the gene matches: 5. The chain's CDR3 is CASRYPSGSYEQYF. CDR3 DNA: TGTGCCAGCAGATATCCTAGCGGGTCCTACGAGCAGTACTTC.

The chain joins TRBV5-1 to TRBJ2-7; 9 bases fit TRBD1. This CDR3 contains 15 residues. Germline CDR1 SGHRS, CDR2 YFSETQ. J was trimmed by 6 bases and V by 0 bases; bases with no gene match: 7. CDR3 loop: CASSLARDRAAEQYF. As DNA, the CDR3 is TGCGCCAGCAGCTTGGCCCGGGACAGGGCGGCCGAGCAGTACTTC.

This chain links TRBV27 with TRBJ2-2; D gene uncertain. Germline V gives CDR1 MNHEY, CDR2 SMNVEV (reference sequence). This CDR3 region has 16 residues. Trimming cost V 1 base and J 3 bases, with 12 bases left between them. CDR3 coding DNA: TGTGCCAGCAGTTTATTTCCTGGGCCCCACACCGGGGAGCTGTTTTTT. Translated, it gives CASSLFPGPHTGELFF.

Here the CDR3 reads CASSPRQALAGDSGANVLTF. CDR3 coding DNA: TGTGCCAGCAGCCCACGCCAGGCACTAGCGGGGGACTCTGGGGCCAACGTCCTGACTTTC. The J gene is TRBJ2-6, the V gene TRBV4-2; 11 bases align to TRBD2. CDR3 length: 20 amino acids. V lost 4 bases and J lost 0; bases outside the gene matches: 11. Germline CDR1 LGHNA, CDR2 YNFKEQ.

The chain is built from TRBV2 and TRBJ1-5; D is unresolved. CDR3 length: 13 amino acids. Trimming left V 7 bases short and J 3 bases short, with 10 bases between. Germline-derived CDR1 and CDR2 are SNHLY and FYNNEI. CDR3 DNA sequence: TGTGCCAGCACCAGACAAAACAATCAGCCCCAGCATTTT. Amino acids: CASTRQNNQPQHF.

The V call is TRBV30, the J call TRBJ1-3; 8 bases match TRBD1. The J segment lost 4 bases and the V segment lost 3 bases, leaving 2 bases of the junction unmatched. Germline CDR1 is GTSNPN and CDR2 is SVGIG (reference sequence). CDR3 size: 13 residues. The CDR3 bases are TGTGCCTGGAGGAGGGACAGGGGAAACACCATATATTTT. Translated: CAWRRDRGNTIYF.

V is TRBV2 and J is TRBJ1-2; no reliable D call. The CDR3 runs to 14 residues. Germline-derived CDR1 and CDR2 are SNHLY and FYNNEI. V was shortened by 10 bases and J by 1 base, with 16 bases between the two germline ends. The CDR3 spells CATRRRTNNYGYTF. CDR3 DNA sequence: TGTGCCACCCGGAGACGGACTAATAACTATGGCTACACCTTC. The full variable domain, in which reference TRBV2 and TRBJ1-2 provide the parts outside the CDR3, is EPEVTQTPSHQVTQMGQEVILRCVPISNHLYFYWYRQILGQKVEFLVSFYNNEISEKSEIFDDQFSVERPDGSNFTLKIRSTKLEDSAMYFCATRRRTNNYGYTFGSGTRLTVV.

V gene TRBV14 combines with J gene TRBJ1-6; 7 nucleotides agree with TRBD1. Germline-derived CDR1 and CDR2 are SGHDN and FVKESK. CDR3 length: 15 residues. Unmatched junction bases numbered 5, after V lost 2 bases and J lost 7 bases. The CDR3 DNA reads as TGTGCCAGCAGCCAACAAATGACAGGGAATTCACCCCTCCACTTT. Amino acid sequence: CASSQQMTGNSPLHF.

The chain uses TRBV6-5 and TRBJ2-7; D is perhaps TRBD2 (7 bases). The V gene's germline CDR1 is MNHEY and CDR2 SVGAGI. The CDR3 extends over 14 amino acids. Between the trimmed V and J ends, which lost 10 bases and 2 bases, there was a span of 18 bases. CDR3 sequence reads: CATGRGGIAYEQYF. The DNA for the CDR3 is TGTGCCACCGGAAGGGGGGGCATCGCCTACGAGCAGTACTTC.

For the CDR3, the DNA is TGTGCCAGCAGCTTCCCAATCGACAGCGACTCTGGAAACACCATATATTTT. Translation gives CASSFPIDSDSGNTIYF. This chain joins TRBV7-9 and TRBJ1-3; tentative D call: TRBD1 (5 bases). The CDR3 sequence is 17 residues long. Germline assignment: CDR1 SEHNR and CDR2 FQNEAQ (reference sequence). Deletions cut 3 bases from V and 0 bases from J, with 15 bases between.

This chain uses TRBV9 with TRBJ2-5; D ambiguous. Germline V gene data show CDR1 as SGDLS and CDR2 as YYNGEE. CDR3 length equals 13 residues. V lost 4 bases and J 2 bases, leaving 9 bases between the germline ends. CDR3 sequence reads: CASSPRWQETQYF. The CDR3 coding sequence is TGTGCCAGCAGCCCCCGGTGGCAAGAGACCCAGTACTTC.

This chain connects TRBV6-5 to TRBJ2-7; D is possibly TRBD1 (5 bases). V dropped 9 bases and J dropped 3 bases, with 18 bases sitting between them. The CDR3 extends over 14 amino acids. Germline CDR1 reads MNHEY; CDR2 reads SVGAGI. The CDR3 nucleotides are TGTGCCAGTAGCCGAGGAGACAGTTACTACGAGCAGTACTTC. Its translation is CASSRGDSYYEQYF.

In DNA, the CDR3 is TGCGCCAGCAGCCCCGGGACTAGCAGGCCCAATGAGCAGTTCTTC. It codes for CASSPGTSRPNEQFF. This chain joins TRBV10-1 and TRBJ2-1; 9 bases agree with TRBD2. The V and J ends lost 6 bases and 6 bases, in that order; junction bases with no gene match: 9. Germline CDR1 is WNHNN and CDR2 is SYGVQD (reference sequence). The CDR3 is 15 residues long.